The 22 T cell receptor beta chains presented below share a single source sample, sequenced in a study of neurological immune-mediated disorders. TCRdb processed the 5' RACE reads anew with MiXCR; each CDR3 protein has one entry. The sample lists 50,000 or so distinct CDR3 sequences, around 3.1% occurring once. Material for sequencing was PBMCs. The receptors here all came from a man aged 35 to 55 with multiple sclerosis.

This clonotype occurred many times. This sequence joins TRBV29-1 and TRBJ1-5; 9 positions agree with TRBD1. Germline-derived CDR1 and CDR2 are SQVTM and ANQGSEA. The CDR3 covers 14 residues. With 6 bases clipped from V and 6 bases from J, the junction kept 9 bases outside the gene matches. Here the CDR3 reads CSVYRGLVCQPQHF. The CDR3 nucleotides are TGCAGCGTCTACAGGGGGCTCGTTTGTCAGCCCCAGCATTTT. The complete variable domain, with remaining parts taken from reference TRBV29-1 and TRBJ1-5, reads SAVISQKPSRDICQRGTSLTIQCQVDSQVTMMFWYRQQPGQSLTLIATANQGSEATYESGFVIDKFPISRPNLTFSTLTVSNMSPEDSSIYLCSVYRGLVCQPQHFGDGTRLSIL.

This clonotype was seen a handful of times. With a much larger clone just one base away, this may be a read error. The V and J genes are TRBV15 and TRBJ1-5, with D tentatively TRBD1 (6 bases). The CDR3 totals 13 residues. Germline lookup yields CDR1 LNHNV and CDR2 YYDKDF (reference sequence). CDR3 coding DNA: TGTGCCACCAGCGTTGACCGGGGGCAGCCCCAGAATTTT. It specifies CATSVDRGQPQNF. The full variable domain, its missing parts supplied by reference TRBV15 and TRBJ1-5, is DAMVIQNPRYQVTQFGKPVTLSCSQTLNHNVMYWYQQKSSQAPKLLFHYYDKDFNNEADTPDNFQSRRPNTSFCFLDIRSPGLGDTAMYLCATSVDRGQPQNFGDGTRLSIL.

This clonotype has ten or more counts. The chain has TRBV5-1 and TRBJ1-1; perhaps TRBD1 as D (5 bases). The CDR3 totals 15 residues. Trimming pared 0 bases from V and 6 bases from J, leaving 15 bases between. Per the germline V gene, CDR1 is SGHRS and CDR2 is YFSETQ. The chain's CDR3 is CASSLDKGRSSEAFF. CDR3 DNA: TGCGCCAGCAGCTTGGATAAGGGGAGGTCATCTGAAGCTTTCTTT.

This clonotype was detected ten times or more. The V and J genes are TRBV10-3 and TRBJ2-3; TRBD2 matches 8 bases. V was clipped by 8 bases and J by 4 bases; unmatched bases: 8. The CDR3 length is 14 residues. Germline V gene sequence: CDR1 ENHRY, CDR2 SYGVKD. The CDR3 sequence is CAIYGGAGSDTQYF. In nucleotides, the CDR3 is TGTGCCATCTACGGGGGGGCAGGGTCAGATACGCAGTATTTT.

This clonotype occurred many times. The chain couples TRBV28 to TRBJ1-5; tentatively, D is TRBD1 (5 bases). The CDR3 runs to 15 residues. Per the germline V gene, CDR1 is MDHEN and CDR2 is SYDVKM. V was trimmed by 4 bases and J by 6 bases, leaving 16 bases between them. CDR3 in DNA: TGTGCCAGCAGTTCCATGGGGGGGGGGAGTCAGCCCCAGCATTTT. Its protein is CASSSMGGGSQPQHF. The entire variable domain, with the rest obtained from reference TRBV28 and TRBJ1-5, is as follows: DVKVTQSSRYLVKRTGEKVFLECVQDMDHENMFWYRQDPGLGLRLIYFSYDVKMKEKGDIPEGYSVSREKKERFSLILESASTNQTSMYLCASSSMGGGSQPQHFGDGTRLSIL.

The table lists this clonotype with many counts. The J gene is TRBJ1-2, the V gene TRBV6-5; D remains unclear. Germline CDR1 and CDR2: MNHEY and SVGAGI. The V end was cut by 4 bases, the J end by 4 bases, with 7 bases between. The CDR3 sequence is 12 residues long. The CDR3 nucleotides are TGTGCCAGCAGTTCCCTGAGCTATGGCTACACCTTC. Amino acids: CASSSLSYGYTF.

This clonotype was seen ten or more times. The chain carries TRBV5-1 and TRBJ2-1; D not resolved. The CDR3 length is 12 residues. The germline V gene encodes CDR1 SGHRS and CDR2 YFSETQ. V was clipped by 0 bases and J by 6 bases, with 4 bases between them. The CDR3 DNA reads TGCGCCAGCAGCTTGGCAAGCAATGAGCAGTTCTTC. As protein: CASSLASNEQFF.

This clonotype has ten or more counts. The V call is TRBV12-3 or TRBV12-4, the J call TRBJ2-5; the match to TRBD2 covers 10 bases. Trimming took 6 bases from V and 4 from J; bases not matched to a gene: 5. CDR3 length: 14 residues. CDR3 sequence: CASRSGGEGETQYF. CDR3 nucleotide sequence: TGTGCCAGCAGAAGCGGGGGGGAAGGAGAGACCCAGTACTTC.

The table lists this clonotype with many counts. The genes are TRBV5-1 and TRBJ1-2; D is uncertain. CDR1 SGHRS and CDR2 YFSETQ come from the germline V gene. The CDR3 runs 14 residues. V was cut by 4 bases and J by 6 bases, with 16 bases left in between. CDR3 residues: CASSPGGVINGYTF. The CDR3 coding sequence is TGCGCCAGCAGCCCAGGAGGCGTTATTAATGGCTACACCTTC.

This clonotype was counted many times. V usage is TRBV5-1 and J usage is TRBJ2-7; 9 nucleotides line up with TRBD2. The CDR3 has 15 residues. V lost 4 bases and J lost 4; bases outside the gene matches: 9. CDR1 and CDR2 (germline): SGHRS, YFSETQ. The CDR3 region has the DNA TGCGCCAGCAGCATAAGAAGCGGGGGGATATACGAGCAGTACTTC. This encodes CASSIRSGGIYEQYF.

This clonotype was recorded many times. The chain has TRBV20-1 and TRBJ1-2, with a possible D match to TRBD1 (6 bases). Germline CDR1 is DFQATT and CDR2 is SNEGSKA (reference sequence). Trimming pared 0 bases from V and 8 bases from J, leaving 13 bases between. This CDR3 spans 13 amino acids. CDR3 DNA: TGCAGTGCTAGAGATCGGACAGAATGGGGCTACACCTTC. Its protein is CSARDRTEWGYTF.

This clonotype showed up many times. The chain couples TRBV10-1 to TRBJ2-4, with D possibly called TRBD1 or TRBD2 (6 bases each). The germline V and J ends were trimmed by 2 bases and 2 bases, with 16 bases remaining between them. From germline, CDR1 is WNHNN and CDR2 SYGVQD (reference sequence). The CDR3 runs 17 residues. Here the CDR3 reads CASSEARGGGTKNIQYF. The CDR3, as DNA: TGCGCCAGCAGTGAGGCCAGGGGAGGTGGGACCAAAAACATTCAGTACTTC.

The sample holds many counts of this clonotype. CDR3 sequence: CASSLVGGKTYNEQFF. In DNA form, the CDR3 reads TGTGCCAGCAGCTTAGTTGGGGGAAAGACCTACAATGAGCAGTTCTTC. V usage is TRBV7-2 and J usage is TRBJ2-1; D could derive from TRBD1 or TRBD2 (5 bases each). The V and J ends lost 1 base and 2 bases respectively, with 12 bases between them. Germline CDR1 is SGHTA and CDR2 is FQGNSA. This CDR3 spans 16 amino acids. The full variable domain, in which reference TRBV7-2 and TRBJ2-1 provide the parts outside the CDR3, is GAGVSQSPSNKVTEKGKDVELRCDPISGHTALYWYRQSLGQGLEFLIYFQGNSAPDKSGLPSDRFSAERTGGSVSTLTIQRTQQEDSAVYLCASSLVGGKTYNEQFFGPGTRLTVL.

This clonotype showed up many times. The chain employs TRBV5-1 and TRBJ2-5, with 7 bases matching TRBD2. Per germline, CDR1 SGHRS and CDR2 YFSETQ. The CDR3 extends over 16 amino acids. Trimming took 0 bases from V and 1 from J; bases not matched to a gene: 6. CDR3 amino acids: CASSLVGGTIQETQYF. The CDR3 region has the DNA TGCGCCAGCAGCTTGGTGGGAGGGACGATCCAAGAGACCCAGTACTTC.

This clonotype was found many times. V usage is TRBV6-5 and J usage is TRBJ1-2; TRBD1 agrees at 7 bases. V was clipped by 0 bases and J by 8 bases; unmatched bases: 3. CDR1 is MNHEY, CDR2 SVGAGI, per germline. CDR3 length: 13 residues. DNA for the CDR3: TGTGCCAGCAGTTACTCGAGGGGGCACGGCTACACCTTC. Its translation: CASSYSRGHGYTF.

This clonotype came up many times. The V call is TRBV20-1, the J call TRBJ2-5, with a tentative D call TRBD1 (6 bases). The CDR3 contains 13 residues. CDR1 and CDR2 (germline): DFQATT, SNEGSKA (reference sequence). Trimming shortened V by 4 bases and J by 0 bases, and 9 bases separated the two germline ends. CDR3 sequence (DNA): TGCAGTGCTACCCGGACAGACCAAGAGACCCAGTACTTC. This sequence encodes CSATRTDQETQYF.

This clonotype was seen many times. J is TRBJ2-5 and V is TRBV5-1; a weak D match, TRBD1 (5 bases). Trimming removed 0 bases from V and 4 bases from J, with 10 bases in between. Per the germline V gene, CDR1 is SGHRS and CDR2 is YFSETQ. The CDR3 is 14 residues long. The CDR3 DNA follows: TGCGCCAGCAGCTTGGGGATCAGGGCAGAGACCCAGTACTTC. Translation gives CASSLGIRAETQYF.

This clonotype was seen at least ten times. This sequence joins TRBV3-1 and TRBJ2-1; D unresolved. The CDR3 sequence is 11 residues long. Trimming shortened V by 2 bases and J by 9 bases, and 5 bases separated the two germline ends. Germline V gene data show CDR1 as LGHDT and CDR2 as YNNKEL (reference sequence). CDR3 residues: CASSQSSEQFF. CDR3 bases: TGTGCCAGCAGCCAATCGAGTGAGCAGTTCTTC.

This clonotype has ten or more counts. This sequence joins TRBV11-3 and TRBJ2-7; D uncertain. Germline V gene lookup returns CDR1 SGHNT and CDR2 YENEEA. V lost 4 bases and J lost 2, with 3 bases in between. This CDR3 has 11 residues. In DNA, the CDR3 is TGTGCCAGCAGCTCAGCCTACGAGCAGTACTTC. This gives the protein CASSSAYEQYF.

This clonotype was seen at least ten times. The chain links TRBV7-3 to TRBJ2-7; TRBD1 agrees at 7 bases. CDR3 length: 13 amino acids. Looked up from germline, CDR1 is SGHTA and CDR2 is FQGTGA. J lost 7 bases, V lost 5 bases, and 8 bases had no gene match. CDR3 nucleotide sequence: TGTGCCAGCAGCCGGGACAGCCCCGGGGAGCAGTACTTC. This translates into CASSRDSPGEQYF.

In this sample, this clonotype turned up many times. The chain uses TRBV27 and TRBJ2-5; tentative D call: TRBD1 (5 bases). This CDR3 spans 11 amino acids. CDR1 is MNHEY and CDR2 is SMNVEV in the germline V gene (reference sequence). V was cut by 6 bases and J by 7 bases, with 9 bases left in between. The CDR3 bases are TGTGCCAGCAGCCGCCAGGGGACCCAGTACTTC. Amino acid sequence: CASSRQGTQYF.

Many counts were recorded for this clonotype. The gene calls are TRBV3-1 and TRBJ2-7, with 7 positions matching TRBD1. Germline V gives CDR1 LGHDT, CDR2 YNNKEL (reference sequence). V trimming: 4 bases; J trimming: 2 bases; junction bases outside the gene matches: 5. This CDR3 comprises 14 residues. CDR3: CASSPDRRPYEQYF. The CDR3 DNA sequence: TGTGCCAGCAGCCCGGACAGGCGACCCTACGAGCAGTACTTC.